This TCR beta chain was observed in a study of T cells in Graves' hyperthyroidism and ophthalmopathy (dated 2019 in TCRdb). As for the study more broadly: Peripheral blood was sampled at the time of initial diagnosis, prior to any treatment. A discovery cohort of about 96 patients, roughly 45 with Graves' ophthalmopathy and approximately 60 with stable Graves' hyperthyroidism, was used to find distinguishing TCR V-J signatures. Prospective prediction of ophthalmopathy was tested in an independent validation cohort of under 20 hyperthyroidism patients and around 16 patients who later progressed to ophthalmopathy. For training and testing, the approximately 92 patients in the discovery cohort were randomly divided in a 7:3 ratio. Thyroid tissue and blood T-cell repertoires from about six Graves' hyperthyroidism patients were also compared in the study. After sampling, hyperthyroidism patients received methimazole starting at 30 mg daily, and ophthalmopathy patients received high-dose intravenous methylprednisolone. The paper describes TCR Vbeta CDR3 sequencing of 130 to 150 peripheral blood samples, made up of 43 ophthalmopathy patients, 70 to 75 hyperthyroidism patients and roughly 17 progressor patients.

To note about this clonotype: Its antigen remains undetermined. The sample holds no much larger clone one base away, and base qualities are not on file.

Amplification of TCR beta CDR3 regions was carried out from RNA transcripts. The first round of RT-PCR for the TCR CDR3 was performed with the HTBI primer set and the Qiagen OneStep RT-PCR kit. The libraries were constructed in a second round of multiplex PCR and then size-selected and purified. Libraries were sequenced paired-end with 100 bp reads on an Illumina HiSeq2000. Concerning the study's data processing: Raw data were processed with SOAPnuke, discarding reads with adapters, uncalled bases, mean Phred below 15, or no exact constant-primer or identifier match. High-quality paired reads were merged using COPE v1.2.5, and each unique nucleotide sequence was defined as a clonotype. Clonotypes were aligned to IMGT TRBV, TRBD and TRBJ reference segments using MiTCR v1.1. The analysis was restricted to V-J combinations with a frequency above 0.0001, which together covered just over 99% of the repertoires. A TCS score was defined as the ratio between F50 (clonal expansion) and ExV (chaos), using BLOSUM62-based TCRdist between CDR3 peptides within each V-J. Welch's t-statistics and random forest reduced several hundred V-J features to 13, which were used in a naive Bayes classifier (R e1071). TCRdb took the public reads, trimmed them with fastp at Q25, ran MiXCR for clone calling and kept in-frame beta chains. Rows merge per CDR3 protein into single entries with the most common DNA and genes. TCRdb's processing, not the authors', yielded these V and J calls. In all, the sample holds some 690,000 distinct CDR3 sequences, and 17% of those were seen once. The ten largest account for around a sixth of the sample.

Results the study describes overall, beyond this receptor: In validation, the model predicted progression to ophthalmopathy with 60% to 71% sensitivity and over 72% specificity, a median of about 6 months before onset. Most expanded thyroid clonotypes (frequency above 0.001) were also found in blood, which suggests that blood repertoires may mirror thyroid immune responses. A 13 V-J signature model separated ophthalmopathy from stable hyperthyroidism, with roughly 88% sensitivity and about 81% specificity in cross-validation and 80%/75% in testing. Sample size was not statistically predetermined, and blinding of investigators to group allocation was not performed.

Graves' hyperthyroidism was defined as stable when no progression to ophthalmopathy occurred over 18 months of follow-up. The hyperthyroidism patients were between 18 and 65 years old and newly diagnosed, with a disease duration of less than 2 months. Exclusion was applied to patients with uncontrolled infections, other autoimmune diseases, pregnancy or lactation. Diagnoses were established on the basis of clinical symptoms, serum thyroxine and TRAb, thyroid ultrasound, and orbital computed tomography. Ficoll-Paque density gradient centrifugation was used to isolate PBMCs from around 10 ml of fresh peripheral blood. Trizol reagent was used to extract total RNA, and RNA quality was then checked on an Agilent 2100 Bioanalyzer. The germline V gene specifies MDHEN as CDR1 and SYDVKM as CDR2. The junction shows trimming of 3 bases on V and 3 bases on J, plus 15 bases between the germline ends. Reading from cysteine to phenylalanine, the CDR3 counts 15 amino acids. The read is trimmed to its CDR3 DNA, 45 bases read in frame from base 1.

The sequence came from a middle-aged man with Graves' hyperthyroidism. The sequence links TRBV28 to TRBJ2-7; the D gene is not confidently resolved. The sequenced sample consisted of blood. In nucleotide form, the sequence is TGTGCCAGCAGTTTTGTCGGCTCCGGAAACTACGAGCAGTACTTC. This translates into CASSFVGSGNYEQYF.